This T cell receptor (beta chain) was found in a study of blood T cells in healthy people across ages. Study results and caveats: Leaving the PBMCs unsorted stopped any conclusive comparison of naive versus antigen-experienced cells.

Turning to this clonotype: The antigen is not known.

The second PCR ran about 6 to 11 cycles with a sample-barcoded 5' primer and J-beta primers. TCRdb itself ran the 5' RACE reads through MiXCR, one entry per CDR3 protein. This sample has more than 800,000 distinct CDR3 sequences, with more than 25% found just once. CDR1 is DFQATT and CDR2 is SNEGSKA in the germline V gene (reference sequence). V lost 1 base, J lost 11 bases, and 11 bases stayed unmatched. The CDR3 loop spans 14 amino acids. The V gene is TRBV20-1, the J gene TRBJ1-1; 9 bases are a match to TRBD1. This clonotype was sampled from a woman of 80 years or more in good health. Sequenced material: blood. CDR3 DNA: TGCAGTGCTAGAGGGGGACAGGGAGACGTAGGGGCTTTCTTT. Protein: CSARGGQGDVGAFF.